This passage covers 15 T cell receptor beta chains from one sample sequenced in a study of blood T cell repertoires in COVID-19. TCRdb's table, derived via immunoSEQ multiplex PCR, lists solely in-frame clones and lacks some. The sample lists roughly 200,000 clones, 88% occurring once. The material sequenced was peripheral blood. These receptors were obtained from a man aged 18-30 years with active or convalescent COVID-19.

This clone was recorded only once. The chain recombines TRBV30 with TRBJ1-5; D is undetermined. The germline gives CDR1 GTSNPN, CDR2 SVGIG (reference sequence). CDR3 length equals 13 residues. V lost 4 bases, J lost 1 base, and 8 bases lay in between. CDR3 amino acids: CAWNPSSNQPQHF. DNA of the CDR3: TGTGCCTGGAATCCGTCCAGCAATCAGCCCCAGCATTTT.

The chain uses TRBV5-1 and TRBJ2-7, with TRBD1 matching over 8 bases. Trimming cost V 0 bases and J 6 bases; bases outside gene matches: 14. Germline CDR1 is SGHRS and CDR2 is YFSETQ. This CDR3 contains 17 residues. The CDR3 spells CASSLADRVVSPREQYF. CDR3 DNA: TGCGCCAGCAGCTTGGCGGACAGGGTGGTCTCGCCCCGCGAGCAGTACTTC.

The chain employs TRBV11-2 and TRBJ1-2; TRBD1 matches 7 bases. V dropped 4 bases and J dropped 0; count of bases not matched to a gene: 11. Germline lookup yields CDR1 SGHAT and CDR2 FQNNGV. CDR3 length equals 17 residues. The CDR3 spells CASSSVKGTEPNYGYTF. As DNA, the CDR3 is TGTGCCAGCAGCTCCGTGAAGGGGACAGAGCCTAACTATGGCTACACCTTC.

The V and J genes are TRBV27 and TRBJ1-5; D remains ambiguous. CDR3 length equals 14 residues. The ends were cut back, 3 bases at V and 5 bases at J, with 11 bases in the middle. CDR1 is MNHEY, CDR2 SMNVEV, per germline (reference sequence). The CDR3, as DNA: TGTGCCAGCAGTTTTTCCGGCGGTGATCAGCCCCAGCATTTT. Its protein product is CASSFSGGDQPQHF.

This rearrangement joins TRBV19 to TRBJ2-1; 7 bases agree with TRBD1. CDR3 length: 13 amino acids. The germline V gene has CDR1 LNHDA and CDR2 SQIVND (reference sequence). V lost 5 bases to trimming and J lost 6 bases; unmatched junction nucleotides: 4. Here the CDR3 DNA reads TGTGCCAGTAGTCTTCGACAGGGCAATGAGCAGTTCTTC. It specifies CASSLRQGNEQFF.

The DNA for the CDR3 is TGTGCCAGTAGTATACTTCAGGGGGCCACGCCGAACACTGAAGCTTTCTTT. It codes for CASSILQGATPNTEAFF. The chain couples TRBV19 to TRBJ1-1; 8 bases align to TRBD1. From germline, CDR1 is LNHDA and CDR2 SQIVND (reference sequence). V lost 2 bases and J lost 1; bases outside the gene matches: 9. This CDR3 is built from 17 residues. The variable domain in full, completed from reference TRBV19 and TRBJ1-1, reads DGGITQSPKYLFRKEGQNVTLSCEQNLNHDAMYWYRQDPGQGLRLIYYSQIVNDFQKGDIAEGYSVSREKKESFPLTVTSAQKNPTAFYLCASSILQGATPNTEAFFGQGTRLTVV.

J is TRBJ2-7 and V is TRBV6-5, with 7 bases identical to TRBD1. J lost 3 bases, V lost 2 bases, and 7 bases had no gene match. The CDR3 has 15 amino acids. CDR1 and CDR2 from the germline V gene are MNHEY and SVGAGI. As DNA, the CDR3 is TGTGCCAGCAGTTACGCATGGACAGGAGGCTACGAGCAGTACTTC. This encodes CASSYAWTGGYEQYF.

The CDR3 nucleotides read TGTGCCAGCAGGCGACAGGGGGTGGATGGCTACACCTTC. This encodes CASRRQGVDGYTF. V and J are TRBV28 and TRBJ1-2; 9 nucleotides line up with TRBD1. Losses at the gene ends were 6 bases for V and 6 bases for J; bases not matched to a gene: 5. CDR3 size: 13 residues. Germline V CDR1 and CDR2: MDHEN, SYDVKM.

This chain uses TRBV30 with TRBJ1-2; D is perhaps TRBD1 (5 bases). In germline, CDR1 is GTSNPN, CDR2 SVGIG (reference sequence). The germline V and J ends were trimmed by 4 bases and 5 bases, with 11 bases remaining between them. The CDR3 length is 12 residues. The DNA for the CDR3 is TGTGCCTGGAATCCGGGACTTTATGGCTACACCTTC. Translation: CAWNPGLYGYTF.

This CDR3 reads CASSPLRGPYPRELFF. CDR3 sequence (DNA): TGTGCCAGCAGCCCCCTCAGGGGGCCATATCCCCGGGAGCTGTTTTTT. The chain links TRBV11-2 to TRBJ2-2; TRBD1 agrees at 8 bases. Per the germline V gene, CDR1 is SGHAT and CDR2 is FQNNGV. V shed 5 bases and J 9 bases; nucleotides not matched to a gene: 14. CDR3 length: 16 amino acids.

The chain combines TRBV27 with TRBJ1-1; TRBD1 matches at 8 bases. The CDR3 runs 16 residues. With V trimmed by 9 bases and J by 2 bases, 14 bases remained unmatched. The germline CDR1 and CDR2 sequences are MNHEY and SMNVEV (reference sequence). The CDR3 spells CASSKVNGQGNTEAFF. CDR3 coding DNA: TGTGCCAGTTCGAAAGTCAACGGACAGGGCAACACTGAAGCTTTCTTT.

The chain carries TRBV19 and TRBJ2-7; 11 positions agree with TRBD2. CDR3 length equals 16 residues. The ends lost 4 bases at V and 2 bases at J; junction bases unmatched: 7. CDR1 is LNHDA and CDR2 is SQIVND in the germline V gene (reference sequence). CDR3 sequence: CASSTTSGRRAYEQYF. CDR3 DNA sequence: TGTGCCAGTAGTACTACTAGCGGGAGACGGGCCTACGAGCAGTACTTC.

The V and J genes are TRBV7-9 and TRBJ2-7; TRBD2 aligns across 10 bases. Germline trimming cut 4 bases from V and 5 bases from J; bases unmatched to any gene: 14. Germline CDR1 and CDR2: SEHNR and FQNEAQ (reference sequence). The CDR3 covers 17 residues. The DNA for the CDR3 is TGTGCCAGCAGCTCCCGGGGAGCGGGAGGGCGGGGCCACGAGCAGTACTTC. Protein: CASSSRGAGGRGHEQYF.

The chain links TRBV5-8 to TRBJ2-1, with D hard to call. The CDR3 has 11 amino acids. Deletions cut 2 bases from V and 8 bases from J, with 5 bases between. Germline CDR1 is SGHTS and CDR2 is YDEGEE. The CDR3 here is CASSFMYEQFF. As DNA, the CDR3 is TGTGCCAGCAGCTTTATGTATGAGCAGTTCTTC.

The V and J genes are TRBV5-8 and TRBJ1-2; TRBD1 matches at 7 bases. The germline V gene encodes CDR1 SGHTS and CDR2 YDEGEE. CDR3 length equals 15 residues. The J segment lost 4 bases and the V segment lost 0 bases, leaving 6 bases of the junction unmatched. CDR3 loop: CASSLVGTVPYGYTF. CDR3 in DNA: TGTGCCAGCAGCTTGGTAGGGACAGTCCCCTATGGCTACACCTTC.